This T cell receptor (beta chain) is drawn from a study of cytomegalovirus exposure and HLA in healthy donors. About this clone: Its antigen is not identified.

General study findings and limits: Donors belonging to an Asian-associated ancestry cluster reportedly showed fewer N-insertions in productive TCRs than the 666-donor mean, according to what a later analysis found. Clonal expansion was found to be greater in HLA-associated TCR beta chains than in equally common others in a later analysis.

The PCR employed 60 Vbeta primers together with 13 Jbeta primers. Libraries were prepared by immunoSEQ multiplex PCR; TCRdb keeps only in-frame clonotypes and omits some of them. This table has roughly 55,000 clones, around 79% appearing once. The sequenced material came from PBMCs. This sequence was found in a female donor in good health and CMV-seronegative.

CDR3 residues: CASSTQGRADTQYF. The DNA for the CDR3 is TGTGCCAGTAGTACGCAGGGAAGGGCAGATACGCAGTATTTT. J is TRBJ2-3 and V is TRBV19, with D possibly being TRBD1 (5 bases). V was clipped by 4 bases and J by 4 bases, with 12 bases between them. The CDR3 covers 14 residues. Per germline, CDR1 LNHDA and CDR2 SQIVND (reference sequence).